This T cell receptor (beta chain) was obtained from a study of blood T cell repertoires in COVID-19 (TCRdb year 2020). Context from the whole study: The collaborator samples originated in the United States, Italy and Spain and spanned the acute and convalescent phases of COVID-19. Samples came from the ongoing ImmuneRACE study (first 160 participants) plus 1,254 subjects from 6 global collaborators. Deeply sampled blood TCRbeta repertoires from subjects exposed to, actively infected with, or recovered from COVID-19 were included in the dataset. Sample metadata almost always included a de-identified subject ID, COVID-19 status, age in years and sex. Where available, HLA class I and class II types were taken from metadata supplied by the sample provider and were not determined by assay-based typing. The repertoires were released in a freely available public database intended as a resource for research on the immune response to SARS-CoV-2. The material from the prospective study consisted of cDNA or gDNA derived from T cells, B-cell-depleted T cells, or PBMCs.

Participants in the prospective study were enrolled through a virtual design, were aged about 18 to 100 years, and lived in 24 United States geographic areas. Cohort assignment in the prospective study relied on participant-reported clinical history from a screening survey and a study questionnaire. Recovered participants in ImmuneRACE Cohort 3 were defined as having two consecutive negative NP/OP PCR tests, clearance from a healthcare professional, or resolution of symptoms. In the prospective study, mobile phlebotomists collected whole blood, serum and a nasopharyngeal or oropharyngeal swab from each participant. Additional blood draws and questionnaires over an approximately two-month period could optionally be provided by prospective study participants. Blood samples from the prospective study were shipped frozen or at room temperature prior to DNA extraction. Notes on this clone: The antigen this receptor binds is unknown. Base qualities are not at hand, and no much larger clone is one base apart.

TCRbeta CDR3 regions were amplified from genomic DNA using the immunoSEQ Assay, a bias-controlled multiplex PCR. In the source study's methods: The number of nucleated cells in each sample was estimated from the amplification of reference gene primers within the assay. To quantify the absolute abundance of each unique TCRbeta CDR3 rearrangement, sequence reads were collapsed and filtered. For each sample, productive Simpson clonality was calculated as the square root of Simpson's diversity index across productive rearrangements. The clones in this table, taken by TCRdb from immuneACCESS, are in-frame only. Not every clone is retained; where verified, under half of the shortfall comes from an unresolved V gene, and the cause of the rest is unknown. V, J and clone size reflect that table, while D and trimming were determined from the DNA. The sample data list fewer than 400,000 clones, and roughly 89% of these were observed just once. In total, the top ten clones hold over 4% of the sample.

What the authors observed across the whole study: The quantity of clinical and demographic metadata differed by source and by participant and was supplied without curation.

Here V drops 1 base and J drops 6 bases, and the junction holds 9 bases not matched to any gene. Inclusive of the bounding cysteine and phenylalanine, the CDR3 is 15 residues long. The read is trimmed to its CDR3 DNA, 45 bases read in frame from base 1. From the germline V gene, CDR1 is SGHRS and CDR2 is YFSETQ. The chain couples TRBV5-1 to TRBJ2-7, with 8 bases matching TRBD1. The TCR sequence derives from a man between 60 and 75 years old who had recovered from COVID-19. Material: PBMCs or T cells enriched from blood (not recorded which). The nucleotide sequence is TGCGCCAGCAGCTTGCAGGGACAGGAGAGTGGCGAGCAGTACTTC. The resulting protein is CASSLQGQESGEQYF.